These T cell receptor beta chains were read from a single sample in a study of cytotoxic CD8 clonotypes in ibrutinib-treated CLL. Assay: immunoSEQ multiplex PCR; the TCRdb copy retains only in-frame clones and omits some. The sample holds more than 200,000 clones, more than 75% seen once. This specimen was PBMCs, taken after 12 months of ibrutinib treatment. The receptor source for this set is a human donor with chronic lymphocytic leukemia. Each CDR3 is given with its conserved first and last residue. A D gene is named only where the DNA matches it firmly. A row's size may be missing; if present it is once, few, many or a size class.

V gene	CDR3 length	clone size	D gene	J gene	CDR3 DNA	CDR3 protein
TRBV19	15	.	TRBD1	TRBJ1-3	TGTGCCAGTAGCACGGGGACAGGGGGGAGGAACACCATATATTTT	CASSTGTGGRNTIYF
TRBV4-1	12	.	.	TRBJ1-4	TGCGCCAGCTGTGAGGGTGATGAAAAACTGTTTTTT	CASCEGDEKLFF
TRBV28	16	few	TRBD1	TRBJ2-1	TGTGCCAGCAGCTCTCCCGGAAGGACAGGGCTGGCTGAGCAGTTCTTC	CASSSPGRTGLAEQFF
TRBV7-9	16	.	.	TRBJ2-2	TGTGCCAGCAGCTTCGGCCAGGCATTTAACACCGGGGAGCTGTTTTTT	CASSFGQAFNTGELFF
TRBV7-8	14	.	.	TRBJ2-7	TGTGCCAGCAGCTTAGCGGGCAGCTCCTACGAGCAGTACTTC	CASSLAGSSYEQYF
TRBV5-1	15	few	TRBD1	TRBJ2-5	TGCGCCAGCAGCTCGGGGACAGGGAGGCAGGAGACCCAGTACTTC	CASSSGTGRQETQYF
TRBV5-1	18	.	.	TRBJ1-2	TGCGCCAGCAGCTTTAACTATAACCGACAGTTACTTCTCTATGGCTACACCTTC	CASSFNYNRQLLLYGYTF
TRBV4-2	14	.	.	TRBJ1-2	TGTGCCAGCAGCCAAGAAGCCGCTAACTATGGCTACACCTTC	CASSQEAANYGYTF
TRBV18	15	.	.	TRBJ2-1	TGTGCCAGCTCACGATCTCCAGACAGCTACAATGAGCAGTTCTTC	CASSRSPDSYNEQFF
TRBV2	15	.	.	TRBJ2-7	TGTGCCAGCGTGGAAGTGAGGGGACGGGTGAACGAGCAGTACTTC	CASVEVRGRVNEQYF
TRBV6-1	14	.	.	TRBJ1-2	TGTGCCACCGAGGGTCAAGAGTTGAACTATGGCTACACCTTC	CATEGQELNYGYTF
TRBV11-2	16	.	.	TRBJ1-3	TGTGCCAGCGGAACACGAGGGGGGCTAACTGGAAACACCATATATTTT	CASGTRGGLTGNTIYF
TRBV28	14	.	TRBD1	TRBJ1-2	TGTGCCAGCATCGGACAGGGGGCTATCTATGGCTACACCTTC	CASIGQGAIYGYTF
TRBV19	13	few	TRBD1	TRBJ2-7	TGTGCCAGTAGTGGACAGGCCTTCGGGGAGCAGTACTTC	CASSGQAFGEQYF
TRBV28	13	.	.	TRBJ2-4	TGTGCCAGCAGTTGGGCCGGGGAGAACATTCAGTACTTC	CASSWAGENIQYF
TRBV5-6	15	.	.	TRBJ2-3	TGTGCCAGCAGCTTGAGCCAAGACTACACAGATACGCAGTATTTT	CASSLSQDYTDTQYF
TRBV6-1	16	.	TRBD1	TRBJ1-4	TGTGCCAGCAGTGATTTGGGGACAGGGGCTAATGAAAAACTGTTTTTT	CASSDLGTGANEKLFF
TRBV5-1	15	once	TRBD1	TRBJ1-5	TGCGCCAGCAGCTTGGGGGGACAGCTAAATCAGCCCCAGCATTTT	CASSLGGQLNQPQHF
TRBV11-2	14	.	.	TRBJ1-1	TGTGCCAGCACCCTCTGGCGGGAGAACACTGAAGCTTTCTTT	CASTLWRENTEAFF
TRBV5-6	16	.	TRBD2	TRBJ2-1	TGTGCCAGCAGCTTGGGGACTAGCGGTTTTTACAATGAGCAGTTCTTC	CASSLGTSGFYNEQFF
TRBV30	14	once	.	TRBJ1-5	TGTGCCTGCTCGGGGGCTCGGGGCAATCAGCCCCAGCATTTT	CACSGARGNQPQHF
TRBV30	11	.	.	TRBJ2-6	TGTGCAATTTGGGGGGCCAACGTCCTGACTTTC	CAIWGANVLTF
TRBV4-1	15	.	.	TRBJ1-1	TGCGCCAGCAGCCAATGGATAGGGGGGAACACTGAAGCTTTCTTT	CASSQWIGGNTEAFF
TRBV7-9	11	.	.	TRBJ2-3	TGTGCCAGCAGTCCACTAGATACGCAGTATTTT	CASSPLDTQYF
TRBV10-3	14	once	.	TRBJ1-1	TGTGCCATCAGGGCCGGGACAATGAACACTGAAGCTTTCTTT	CAIRAGTMNTEAFF
TRBV11-1	13	.	.	TRBJ2-1	TGTGCCAGCAGCTTGACACTTTACAATGAGCAGTTCTTC	CASSLTLYNEQFF
TRBV2	14	.	.	TRBJ2-7	TGTGCCAGCAGTGAGGGGCTTCCCCCCTACGAGCAGTACTTC	CASSEGLPPYEQYF
TRBV10-2	13	.	.	TRBJ2-7	TGCGCCAGCCATCGGACAGGTGGGGGGGAGCAGTACTTC	CASHRTGGGEQYF
TRBV4-1	15	few	.	TRBJ2-1	TGCGCCAGCAGCCAAGATCAGAGCTCCTACAATGAGCAGTTCTTC	CASSQDQSSYNEQFF
TRBV7-9	16	.	.	TRBJ2-2	TGTGCCAGCAGCTTCTTAGGCAGGGAGGACACCGGGGAGCTGTTTTTT	CASSFLGREDTGELFF
TRBV4-1	16	.	TRBD2	TRBJ2-5	TGCGCCAGCAGCCAAGACCTAGCGGGGGGCCAAGAGACCCAGTACTTC	CASSQDLAGGQETQYF
TRBV5-1	15	.	.	TRBJ1-2	TGCGCCAGCAGCTTGGAAGGTCGGAGTGACTATGGCTACACCTTC	CASSLEGRSDYGYTF
TRBV4-1	15	.	.	TRBJ1-2	TGCGCCAGCAGCCAAACGGACAGCACCTACGGGGGCTACACCTTC	CASSQTDSTYGGYTF
TRBV28	16	.	TRBD1	TRBJ2-2	TGTGCCAGCAGACCCCCGGGACAGGGTATCCTCGGGGAGCTGTTTTTT	CASRPPGQGILGELFF
TRBV6-5	13	.	.	TRBJ1-1	TGTGCCAGCAGAGGCGGGAGCCGCACTGAAGCTTTCTTT	CASRGGSRTEAFF